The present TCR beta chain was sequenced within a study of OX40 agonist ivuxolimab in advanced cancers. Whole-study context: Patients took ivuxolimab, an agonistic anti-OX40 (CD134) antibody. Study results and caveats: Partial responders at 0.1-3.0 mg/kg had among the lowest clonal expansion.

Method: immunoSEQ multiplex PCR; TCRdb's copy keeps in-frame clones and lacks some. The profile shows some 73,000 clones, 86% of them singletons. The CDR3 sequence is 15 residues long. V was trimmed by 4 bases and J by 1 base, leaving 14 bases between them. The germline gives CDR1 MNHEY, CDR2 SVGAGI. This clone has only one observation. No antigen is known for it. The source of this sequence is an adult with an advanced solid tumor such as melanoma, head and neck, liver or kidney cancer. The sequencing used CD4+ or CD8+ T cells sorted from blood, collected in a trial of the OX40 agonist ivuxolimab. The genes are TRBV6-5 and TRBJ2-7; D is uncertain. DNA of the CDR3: TGTGCCAGCAGTTCCTCCTTCTCCCCTTCCTACGAGCAGTACTTC. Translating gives CASSSSFSPSYEQYF.